These 7 T cell receptor beta chains came from one sample sequenced in a study of shared clonotypes between healthy human individuals. Data came from immunoSEQ multiplex PCR; TCRdb stores just in-frame clones and leaves some out. The profile covers roughly 2,300,000 clones, with under 95% appearing a single time and 0.37% taken by the ten largest. Sequenced input: naive CD4+ T cells from PBMCs. The subset is: CD45RA+ positively selected. These receptors were collected from a man aged 18 to 30 in good health. Some clones in this sample may be carry-over from other donors' samples.

This rearrangement joins TRBV9 to TRBJ1-2; tentative D call: TRBD1 (6 bases). The length of the CDR3 is 14 residues. The V gene lost 4 bases and the J gene lost 2 bases, with 12 bases spanning the gap. Germline-derived CDR1 and CDR2 are SGDLS and YYNGEE. CDR3 region: CASSPRGTNYGYTF. Here the CDR3 DNA reads TGTGCCAGCAGCCCCAGGGGTACGAACTATGGCTACACCTTC.

This clone was detected once. CDR3 amino acids: CASSSSQTAFGETQYF. DNA for the CDR3: TGTGCCAGCTCATCGTCCCAGACAGCTTTTGGGGAGACCCAGTACTTC. The chain employs TRBV18 and TRBJ2-5; D is possibly TRBD1 (5 bases). V was clipped by 5 bases and J by 5 bases, with 21 bases between them. CDR1 KGHSH and CDR2 LQKENI come from the germline V gene. This CDR3 comprises 16 residues. Full variable domain (missing parts from reference TRBV18 and TRBJ2-5): NAGVMQNPRHLVRRRGQEARLRCSPMKGHSHVYWYRQLPEEGLKFMVYLQKENIIDESGMPKERFSAEFPKEGPSILRIQQVVRGDSAAYFCASSSSQTAFGETQYFGPGTRLLVL.

The chain joins TRBV4-3 to TRBJ2-2; TRBD2 agrees at 10 bases. CDR1 is LGHNA, CDR2 YSLEER, per germline. The CDR3 is made up of 16 amino acids. V was pared by 1 base and J by 5 bases, with 4 bases of the junction left unmatched. The CDR3 coding sequence is TGCGCCAGCAGCCAAGCTAGCGGGAGATATACCGGGGAGCTGTTTTTT. It codes for CASSQASGRYTGELFF.

The V gene is TRBV28, the J gene TRBJ1-5; weak D call: TRBD1 (5 bases). V dropped 6 bases and J dropped 11 bases, with 26 bases sitting between them. Germline-derived CDR1 and CDR2 are MDHEN and SYDVKM. The CDR3 runs to 16 residues. CDR3 residues: CASRRTVGAPSEAQHF. The CDR3 DNA sequence: TGTGCCAGCAGGCGTACGGTTGGGGCCCCATCAGAGGCCCAGCATTTT.

The chain combines TRBV5-5 with TRBJ1-1; D gene unclear. CDR3 size: 13 residues. The germline CDR1 and CDR2 sequences are SGHKS and YYEKEE (reference sequence). Trimming took off 0 bases at V and 5 bases at J, with 8 bases between the two ends. The CDR3 is CASSLVGWTEAFF. The CDR3 nucleotides read TGTGCCAGCAGCTTGGTAGGGTGGACTGAAGCTTTCTTT. Full variable domain (missing parts from reference TRBV5-5 and TRBJ1-1): DAGVTQSPTHLIKTRGQQVTLRCSPISGHKSVSWYQQVLGQGPQFIFQYYEKEERGRGNFPDRFSARQFPNYSSELNVNALLLGDSALYLCASSLVGWTEAFFGQGTRLTVV.

The count of this clone is one. V is TRBV11-3 and J is TRBJ2-2, with 14 bases aligning to TRBD2. V lost 4 bases to trimming and J lost 8 bases; unmatched junction nucleotides: 6. The CDR3 sequence is 16 residues long. In germline, CDR1 is SGHNT, CDR2 YENEEA. The CDR3 protein is CASSSGTSGSGGELFF. The CDR3 nucleotides read TGTGCCAGCAGCTCTGGGACTAGCGGGAGTGGTGGGGAGCTGTTTTTT.

The chain is built from TRBV18 and TRBJ1-5; TRBD1 matches at 8 bases. V gave up 5 bases and J gave up 11 bases; unmatched junction bases: 20. Per germline, CDR1 KGHSH and CDR2 LQKENI. The CDR3 covers 17 residues. CDR3 region: CASSSFKTGDLLEAQHF. CDR3 nucleotides: TGTGCCAGCTCATCATTCAAGACAGGGGATCTCCTGGAGGCCCAGCATTTT. Based on the CDR3 plus reference TRBV18 and TRBJ1-5, the full variable domain is NAGVMQNPRHLVRRRGQEARLRCSPMKGHSHVYWYRQLPEEGLKFMVYLQKENIIDESGMPKERFSAEFPKEGPSILRIQQVVRGDSAAYFCASSSFKTGDLLEAQHFGDGTRLSIL.